The 7 T cell receptor beta chains presented below share a single source sample, sequenced in a study of molecular identifiers for immune sequencing clone quantification. Via MiXCR, TCRdb re-called the PCR reads, giving one row per CDR3 protein. The table has about 500,000 distinct CDR3 sequences, about a fifth seen once. Sequencing was done on a sample of naive CD8+ T cells from blood, with Jurkat cell RNA spiked in. Subset denoted: FACS-sorted CD8+CD4-CCR7+CD45RA+ naive T cells. The receptor source for this set is a human donor in good health. Some libraries in this study had Jurkat cell RNA spiked in.

The rearrangement joins TRBV7-6 to TRBJ1-4, with D unclear. This CDR3 region has 15 residues. V was clipped by 9 bases and J by 3 bases, with 17 bases between them. Per the germline V gene, CDR1 is SGHVS and CDR2 is FNYEAQ. In DNA, the CDR3 is TGTGCCAGTTCACTTACCTGGGAGGCTAATGAAAAACTGTTTTTT. This sequence encodes CASSLTWEANEKLFF.

This clonotype was counted between two and nine times. The chain has TRBV5-6 and TRBJ2-7, with 9 bases aligning to TRBD1. The CDR3 has 16 residues. Germline CDR1 and CDR2: SGHDT and YYEEEE. The junction had 14 bases not matched to a gene; V was cut back by 4 bases and J by 6 bases. The CDR3, as DNA: TGTGCCAGCAGCCTCACGGTCGGGACAGGGTCATCCGAGCAGTACTTC. It is translated as CASSLTVGTGSSEQYF.

J is TRBJ2-7 and V is TRBV5-1; the D gene is possibly TRBD2 (6 bases). Per the germline V gene, CDR1 is SGHRS and CDR2 is YFSETQ. This CDR3 comprises 17 residues. V lost 0 bases to trimming and J lost 0 bases, with 16 bases between them. CDR3 DNA sequence: TGCGCCAGCAGCTTGGGGCCGGAGGGACGAGTCTCCTACGAGCAGTACTTC. It is translated as CASSLGPEGRVSYEQYF.

On this clonotype: One end of the junction is discordant with germline, which a read error may explain. The chain is built from TRBV5-3 and TRBJ1-4, with a tentative D call TRBD1 (6 bases). TRBV5-3 falls under the ORF class, with uncertain function. CDR3 length: 17 residues. The CDR3 here is CASSLEGGGATNEKLFF. CDR3 DNA sequence: TGTGCCAGCAGCTTGGAGGGGGGAGGTGCAACTAATGAAAAACTGTTTTTT.

This clonotype was recorded many times. The V gene is TRBV6-6, the J gene TRBJ2-1; tentatively, D is TRBD1 (5 bases). With 6 bases removed from V and 0 bases from J, the gap between germline ends came to 12 bases. CDR1 and CDR2 from the germline V gene are MNHNY and SVGAGI (reference sequence). The CDR3 contains 15 residues. The DNA of the CDR3 is TGTGCCAGCAGCGCAGGGATGAGCTCCTACAATGAGCAGTTCTTC. Translation gives CASSAGMSSYNEQFF.

This clonotype has a count of ten or more. The rearrangement links TRBV5-5 to TRBJ2-7, with a possible D match to TRBD1 (6 bases). The CDR3 is 14 residues long. Germline assignment: CDR1 SGHKS and CDR2 YYEKEE (reference sequence). The V and J ends lost 4 bases and 2 bases respectively, with 13 bases between them. The CDR3 reads CASSPEGHAYEQYF. The DNA for the CDR3 is TGTGCCAGCAGCCCCGAGGGACATGCCTACGAGCAGTACTTC.

This clonotype appeared a few times. V and J are TRBV13 and TRBJ1-2; D uncertain. Trimming pared 3 bases from V and 5 bases from J, leaving 13 bases between. There are 14 residues in the CDR3. Per the germline V gene, CDR1 is PRHDT and CDR2 is FYEKMQ (reference sequence). CDR3 sequence (DNA): TGTGCCAGCAGCTTTAGTGTAAATATGTATGGCTACACCTTC. It translates to CASSFSVNMYGYTF.